This TCR beta chain is drawn from a study of beta chain features in type 1 diabetes. This clone was found a few times. Its antigen is unidentified. Regarding the study as a whole: In all four CD4+ subsets, TCRB CDR3 length was significantly, moderately reduced in type 1 diabetes.

Germline V gene sequence: CDR1 GTSNPN, CDR2 SVGIG (reference sequence). V lost 2 bases to trimming and J lost 2 bases, with 13 bases between them. The CDR3 loop spans 14 amino acids. The investigators reverse transcribed all of the isolated RNA, so they sequenced expressed TCRB transcripts. Produced via immunoSEQ multiplex PCR; TCRdb's table is partial and in-frame only. The repertoire consists of about 180,000 clones, with almost 8% occurring once and the leading ten covering approximately 0.5%. Cell sorting via CD45RO/CCR7/CD25/CD127/CD95/CD27 was performed to obtain CD4+ naive, central memory, regulatory and stem cell-like memory cells.

The chain links TRBV30 to TRBJ2-7; D might be TRBD2 (6 bases). Input material: central memory CD4+ T cells from blood. The receptor was isolated from a man aged 18-30 years with type 1 diabetes. CDR3 sequence: CAWSRGLPAYEQYF. CDR3 coding DNA: TGTGCCTGGAGTCGGGGACTCCCGGCCTACGAGCAGTACTTC. Full variable domain (remainder filled in from reference TRBV30 and TRBJ2-7): SQTIHQWPATLVQPVGSPLSLECTVEGTSNPNLYWYRQAAGRGLQLLFYSVGIGQISSEVPQNLSASRPQDRQFILSSKKLLLSDSGFYLCAWSRGLPAYEQYFGPGTRLTVT.